Listed below are T cell receptor beta chains from one sample, sequenced in a study of blood T cell repertoires in COVID-19. Data came from immunoSEQ multiplex PCR; TCRdb stores just in-frame clones and leaves some out. The profile shows 70,000 or so clones, 85% of them singletons. Sequencing was carried out using peripheral blood. The receptors originated from a man older than 75 with acute or convalescent COVID-19. Each CDR3 is given with its conserved first and last residue. D genes are given only for firm matches. Size tells how often a clone was seen (once, few, many) or the class of an expanded clone, and some rows leave it out.

cdr3_length	v_call	clone_size	j_call	d_call	cdr3_aa	cdr3_nt
15	TRBV7-9	.	TRBJ2-1	TRBD2	CASSLVLAGIDEQFF	TGTGCCAGCAGCTTAGTACTAGCGGGAATCGATGAGCAGTTCTTC
15	TRBV18	few	TRBJ2-7	TRBD2	CASSERLASSYEQYF	TGTGCCAGCTCAGAAAGACTAGCGAGCTCCTACGAGCAGTACTTC
15	TRBV5-4	.	TRBJ1-3	.	CASSLGQVSGNTIYF	TGTGCCAGCAGCTTGGGACAGGTCTCTGGAAACACCATATATTTT
15	TRBV5-4	once	TRBJ2-1	.	CASSTDILPGRLKFF	TGTGCCAGCAGCACGGACATATTACCCGGCCGTCTGAAGTTCTTC
16	TRBV5-5	few	TRBJ1-5	TRBD1	CASSPGQGNSNQPQHF	TGTGCCAGCAGCCCGGGACAGGGGAACAGCAATCAGCCCCAGCATTTT
15	TRBV7-2	.	TRBJ1-1	.	CASSLGVRMNTEAFF	TGTGCCAGCAGCTTAGGTGTTAGAATGAACACTGAAGCTTTCTTT
16	TRBV20-1	.	TRBJ1-1	.	CSASRGPLGMNTEAFF	TGCAGTGCTAGTCGCGGGCCCCTGGGGATGAACACTGAAGCTTTCTTT
13	TRBV6-5	.	TRBJ1-1	.	CASSPSGNTEAFF	TGTGCCAGCAGCCCCTCAGGGAACACTGAAGCTTTCTTT
12	TRBV19	.	TRBJ2-1	.	CASAGQYNEQFF	TGTGCCAGCGCGGGACAGTACAATGAGCAGTTCTTC
13	TRBV2	.	TRBJ1-4	TRBD1	CASLGTGSWKLFF	TGTGCCAGCCTGGGGACAGGTTCTTGGAAACTGTTTTTT
16	TRBV6-5	.	TRBJ2-6	.	CASSYSRGSGANVLTF	TGTGCCAGCAGTTACTCGAGAGGCTCTGGGGCCAACGTCCTGACTTTC
15	TRBV5-5	.	TRBJ2-3	TRBD2	CASSLVAGGTDTQYF	TGTGCCAGCAGCTTGGTAGCGGGGGGCACAGATACGCAGTATTTT
16	TRBV5-4	few	TRBJ2-2	TRBD2	CASSSLAGVNTGELFF	TGTGCCAGCAGCTCTTTAGCGGGAGTTAACACCGGGGAGCTGTTTTTT
17	TRBV3-1/TRBV3-2	.	TRBJ2-4	.	CASSQGGTPASKNIQYF	TGTGCCAGCAGCCAAGGAGGGACACCTGCTTCCAAAAACATTCAGTACTTC